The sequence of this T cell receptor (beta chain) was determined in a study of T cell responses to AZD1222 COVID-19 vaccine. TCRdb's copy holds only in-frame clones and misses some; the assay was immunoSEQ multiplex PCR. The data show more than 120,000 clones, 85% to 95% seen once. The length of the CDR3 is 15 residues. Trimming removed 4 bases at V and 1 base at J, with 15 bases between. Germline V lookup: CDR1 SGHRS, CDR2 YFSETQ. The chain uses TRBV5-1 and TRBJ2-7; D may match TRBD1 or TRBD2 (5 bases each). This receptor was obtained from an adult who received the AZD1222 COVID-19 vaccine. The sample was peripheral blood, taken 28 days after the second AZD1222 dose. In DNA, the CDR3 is TGCGCCAGCAGCGGGGACGGGACGTTATCCTACGAGCAGTACTTC. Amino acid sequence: CASSGDGTLSYEQYF.